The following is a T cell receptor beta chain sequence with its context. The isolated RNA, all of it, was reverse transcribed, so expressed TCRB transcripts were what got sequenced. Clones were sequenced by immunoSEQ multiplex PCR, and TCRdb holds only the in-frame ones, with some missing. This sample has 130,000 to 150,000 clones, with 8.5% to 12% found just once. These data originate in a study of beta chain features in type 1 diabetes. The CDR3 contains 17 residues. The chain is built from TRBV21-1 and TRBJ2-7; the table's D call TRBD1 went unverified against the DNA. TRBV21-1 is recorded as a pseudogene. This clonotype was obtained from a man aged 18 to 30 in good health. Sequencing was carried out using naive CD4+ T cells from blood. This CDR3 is CASSNVGTGGSFYEQYF. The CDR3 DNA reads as TGTGCCAGCAGCAACGTTGGGACAGGTGGATCTTTCTACGAGCAGTACTTC.